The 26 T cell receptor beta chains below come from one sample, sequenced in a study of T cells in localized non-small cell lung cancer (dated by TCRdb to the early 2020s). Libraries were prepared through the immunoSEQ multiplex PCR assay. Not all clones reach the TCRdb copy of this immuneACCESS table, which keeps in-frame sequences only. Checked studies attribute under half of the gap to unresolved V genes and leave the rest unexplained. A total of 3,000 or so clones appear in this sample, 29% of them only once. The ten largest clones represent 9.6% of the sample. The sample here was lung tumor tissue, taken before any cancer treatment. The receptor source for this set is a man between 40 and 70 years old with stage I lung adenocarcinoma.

The CDR3 nucleotides are TGTGCCAGCAGGCCGGGACAGGGATCGGATTCACCCCTCCACTTT. It specifies CASRPGQGSDSPLHF. The chain employs TRBV9 and TRBJ1-6; 9 bases align to TRBD1. Germline V CDR1 and CDR2: SGDLS, YYNGEE. CDR3 length: 15 amino acids. The V gene end was trimmed by 5 bases and the J gene end by 8 bases; junction bases not matched to a gene: 8.

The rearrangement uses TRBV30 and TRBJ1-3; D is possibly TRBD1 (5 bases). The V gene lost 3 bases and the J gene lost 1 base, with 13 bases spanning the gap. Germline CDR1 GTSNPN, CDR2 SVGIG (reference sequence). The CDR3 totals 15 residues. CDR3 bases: TGTGCCTGGAGCCCGGGGCGTTATTCTGGAAACACCATATATTTT. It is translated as CAWSPGRYSGNTIYF.

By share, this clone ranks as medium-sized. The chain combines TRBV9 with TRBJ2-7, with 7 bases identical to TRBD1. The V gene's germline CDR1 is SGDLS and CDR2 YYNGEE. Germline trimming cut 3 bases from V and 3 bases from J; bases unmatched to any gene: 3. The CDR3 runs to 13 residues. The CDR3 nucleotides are TGTGCCAGCAGCGGGTGGGACAGCTACGAGCAGTACTTC. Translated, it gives CASSGWDSYEQYF. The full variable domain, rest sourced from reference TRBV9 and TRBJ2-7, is DSGVTQTPKHLITATGQRVTLRCSPRSGDLSVYWYQQSLDQGLQFLIQYYNGEERAKGNILERFSAQQFPDLHSELNLSSLELGDSALYFCASSGWDSYEQYFGPGTRLTVT.

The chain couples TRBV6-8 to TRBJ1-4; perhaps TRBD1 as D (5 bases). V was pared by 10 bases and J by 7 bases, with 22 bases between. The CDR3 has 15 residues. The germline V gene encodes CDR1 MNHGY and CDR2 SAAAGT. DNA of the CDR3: TGTGCCATCAACACAGGTACTCTTTCATTTGAAAAACTGTTTTTT. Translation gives CAINTGTLSFEKLFF.

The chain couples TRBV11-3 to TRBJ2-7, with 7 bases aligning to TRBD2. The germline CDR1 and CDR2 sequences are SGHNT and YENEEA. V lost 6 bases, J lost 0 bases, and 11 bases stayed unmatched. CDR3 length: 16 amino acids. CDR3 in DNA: TGTGCCAGCAGTGCCTACAGCGGGGCGGTCTCCTACGAGCAGTACTTC. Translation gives CASSAYSGAVSYEQYF.

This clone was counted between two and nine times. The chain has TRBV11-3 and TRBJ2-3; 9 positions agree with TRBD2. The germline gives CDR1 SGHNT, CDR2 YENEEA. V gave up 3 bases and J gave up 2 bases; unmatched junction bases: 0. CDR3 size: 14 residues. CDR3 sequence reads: CASSLGLATDTQYF. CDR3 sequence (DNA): TGTGCCAGCAGCTTGGGACTAGCCACAGATACGCAGTATTTT. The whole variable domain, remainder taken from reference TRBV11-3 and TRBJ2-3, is EAGVVQSPRYKIIEKKQPVAFWCNPISGHNTLYWYLQNLGQGPELLIRYENEEAVDDSQLPKDRFSAERLKGVDSTLKIQPAELGDSAVYLCASSLGLATDTQYFGPGTRLTVL.

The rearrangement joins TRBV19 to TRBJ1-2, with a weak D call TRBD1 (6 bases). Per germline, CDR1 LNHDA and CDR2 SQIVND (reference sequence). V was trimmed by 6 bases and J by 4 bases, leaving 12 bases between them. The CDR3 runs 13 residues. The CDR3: CASRTTGLYGYTF. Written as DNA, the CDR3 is TGTGCCAGTAGGACAACAGGGCTCTATGGCTACACCTTC. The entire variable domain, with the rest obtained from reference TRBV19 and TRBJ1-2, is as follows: DGGITQSPKYLFRKEGQNVTLSCEQNLNHDAMYWYRQDPGQGLRLIYYSQIVNDFQKGDIAEGYSVSREKKESFPLTVTSAQKNPTAFYLCASRTTGLYGYTFGSGTRLTVV.

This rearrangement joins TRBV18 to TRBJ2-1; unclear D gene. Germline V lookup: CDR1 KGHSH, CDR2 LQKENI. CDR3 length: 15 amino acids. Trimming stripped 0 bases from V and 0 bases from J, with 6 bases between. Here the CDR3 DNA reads TGTGCCAGCTCACCACCGACGGGCTCCTACAATGAGCAGTTCTTC. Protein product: CASSPPTGSYNEQFF.

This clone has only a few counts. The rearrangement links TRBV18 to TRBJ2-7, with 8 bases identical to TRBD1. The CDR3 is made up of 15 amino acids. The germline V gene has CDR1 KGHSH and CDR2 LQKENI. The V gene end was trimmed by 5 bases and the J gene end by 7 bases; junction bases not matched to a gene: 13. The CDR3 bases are TGTGCCAGCTCAACGACAGGGGCGGTGGCGGAGGAGCAGTACTTC. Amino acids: CASSTTGAVAEEQYF.

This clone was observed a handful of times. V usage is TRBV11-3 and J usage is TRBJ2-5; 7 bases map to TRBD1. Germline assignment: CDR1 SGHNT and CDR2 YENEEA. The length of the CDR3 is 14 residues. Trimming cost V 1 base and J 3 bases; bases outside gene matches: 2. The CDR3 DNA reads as TGTGCCAGCAGCTTAGGACAGGGTAAAGAGACCCAGTACTTC. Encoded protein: CASSLGQGKETQYF. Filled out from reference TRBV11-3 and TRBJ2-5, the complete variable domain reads EAGVVQSPRYKIIEKKQPVAFWCNPISGHNTLYWYLQNLGQGPELLIRYENEEAVDDSQLPKDRFSAERLKGVDSTLKIQPAELGDSAVYLCASSLGQGKETQYFGPGTRLLVL.

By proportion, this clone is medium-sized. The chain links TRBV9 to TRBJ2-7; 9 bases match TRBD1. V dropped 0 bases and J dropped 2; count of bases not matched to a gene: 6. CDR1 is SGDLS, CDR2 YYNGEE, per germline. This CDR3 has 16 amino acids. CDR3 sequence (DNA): TGTGCCAGCAGCGTAGAGTACGGACAGGGGCCCTACGAGCAGTACTTC. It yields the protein CASSVEYGQGPYEQYF.

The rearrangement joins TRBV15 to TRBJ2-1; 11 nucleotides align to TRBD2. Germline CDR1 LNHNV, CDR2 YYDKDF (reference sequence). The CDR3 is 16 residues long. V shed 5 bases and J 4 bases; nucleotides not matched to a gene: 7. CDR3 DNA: TGTGCCACCAGCGCCCGACTAGCGGGGCTATACAATGAGCAGTTCTTC. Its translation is CATSARLAGLYNEQFF.

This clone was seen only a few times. The CDR3 bases are TGTGCCAGCAGCTTAGTGGAGGGGTGGGACACTGAAGCTTTCTTT. Residues: CASSLVEGWDTEAFF. J is TRBJ1-1 and V is TRBV7-7; D is perhaps TRBD1 (5 bases). CDR3 length equals 15 residues. Between the trimmed V and J ends, which lost 1 base and 3 bases, there was a span of 12 bases. Germline lookup yields CDR1 SSHAT and CDR2 FNYEAQ (reference sequence).

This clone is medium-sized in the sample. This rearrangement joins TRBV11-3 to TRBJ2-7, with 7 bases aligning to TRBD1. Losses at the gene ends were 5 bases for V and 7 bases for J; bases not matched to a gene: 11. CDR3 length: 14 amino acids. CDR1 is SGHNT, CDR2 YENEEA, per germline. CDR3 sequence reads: CASSPGQNYEEQYF. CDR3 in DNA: TGTGCCAGCAGCCCGGGACAGAATTACGAAGAGCAGTACTTC.

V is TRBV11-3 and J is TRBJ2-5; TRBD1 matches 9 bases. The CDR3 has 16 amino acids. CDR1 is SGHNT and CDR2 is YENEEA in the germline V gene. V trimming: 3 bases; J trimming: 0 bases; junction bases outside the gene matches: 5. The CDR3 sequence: CASSLAGQGYQETQYF. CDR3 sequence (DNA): TGTGCCAGCAGCTTGGCCGGACAGGGGTACCAAGAGACCCAGTACTTC.

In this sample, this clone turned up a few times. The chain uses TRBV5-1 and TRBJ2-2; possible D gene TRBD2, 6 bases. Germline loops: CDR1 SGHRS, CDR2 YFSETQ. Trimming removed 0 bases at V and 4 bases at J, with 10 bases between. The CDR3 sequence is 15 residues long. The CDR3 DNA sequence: TGCGCCAGCAGCTTGGTGGAGGGCAGCACCGGGGAGCTGTTTTTT. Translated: CASSLVEGSTGELFF. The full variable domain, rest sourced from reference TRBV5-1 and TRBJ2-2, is KAGVTQTPRYLIKTRGQQVTLSCSPISGHRSVSWYQQTPGQGLQFLFEYFSETQRNKGNFPGRFSGRQFSNSRSEMNVSTLELGDSALYLCASSLVEGSTGELFFGEGSRLTVL.

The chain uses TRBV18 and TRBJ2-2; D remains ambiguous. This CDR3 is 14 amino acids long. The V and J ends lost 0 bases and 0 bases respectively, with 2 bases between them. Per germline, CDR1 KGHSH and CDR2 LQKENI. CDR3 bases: TGTGCCAGCTCACCACCCCCGAACACCGGGGAGCTGTTTTTT. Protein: CASSPPPNTGELFF.

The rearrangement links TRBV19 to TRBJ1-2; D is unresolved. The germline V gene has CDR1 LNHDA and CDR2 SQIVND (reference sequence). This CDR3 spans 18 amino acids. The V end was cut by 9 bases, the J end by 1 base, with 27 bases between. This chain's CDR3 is CASLPGSLNGALNYGYTF. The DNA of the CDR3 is TGTGCCAGCCTTCCGGGGTCCCTTAACGGAGCACTTAACTATGGCTACACCTTC.

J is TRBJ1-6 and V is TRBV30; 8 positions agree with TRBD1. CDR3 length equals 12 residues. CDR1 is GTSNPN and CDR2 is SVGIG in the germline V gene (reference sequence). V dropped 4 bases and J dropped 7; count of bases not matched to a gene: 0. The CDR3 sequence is CAWNRGNSPLHF. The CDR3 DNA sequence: TGTGCCTGGAACAGGGGGAATTCACCCCTCCACTTT.

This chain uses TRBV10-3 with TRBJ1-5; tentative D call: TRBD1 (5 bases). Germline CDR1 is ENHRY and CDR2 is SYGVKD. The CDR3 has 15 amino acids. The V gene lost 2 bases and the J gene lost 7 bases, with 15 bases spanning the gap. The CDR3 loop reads CAISEGLGQAQPQHF. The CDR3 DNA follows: TGTGCCATCAGTGAGGGCTTGGGGCAGGCCCAGCCCCAGCATTTT.

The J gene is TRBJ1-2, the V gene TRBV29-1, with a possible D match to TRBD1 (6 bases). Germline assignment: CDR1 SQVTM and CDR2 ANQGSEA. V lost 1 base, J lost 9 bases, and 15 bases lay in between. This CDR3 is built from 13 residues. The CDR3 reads CSVEVPGGASYTF. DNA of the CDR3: TGCAGCGTTGAAGTTCCGGGGGGCGCGAGCTACACCTTC. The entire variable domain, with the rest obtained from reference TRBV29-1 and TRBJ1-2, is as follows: SAVISQKPSRDICQRGTSLTIQCQVDSQVTMMFWYRQQPGQSLTLIATANQGSEATYESGFVIDKFPISRPNLTFSTLTVSNMSPEDSSIYLCSVEVPGGASYTFGSGTRLTVV.

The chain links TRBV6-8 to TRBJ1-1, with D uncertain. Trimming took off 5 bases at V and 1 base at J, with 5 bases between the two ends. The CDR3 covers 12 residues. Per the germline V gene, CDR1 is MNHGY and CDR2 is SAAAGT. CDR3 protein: CASSTSNTEAFF. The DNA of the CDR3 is TGTGCCAGCAGTACCTCGAACACTGAAGCTTTCTTT.

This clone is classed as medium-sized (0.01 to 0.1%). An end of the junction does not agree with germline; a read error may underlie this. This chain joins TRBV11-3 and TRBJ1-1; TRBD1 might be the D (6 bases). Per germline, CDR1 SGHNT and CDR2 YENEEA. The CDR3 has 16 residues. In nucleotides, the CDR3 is TGTGCCAGCACCTTAGGGGGGGAGGAGATGAACACTGAAGCTTTCTTT. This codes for CASTLGGEEMNTEAFF.

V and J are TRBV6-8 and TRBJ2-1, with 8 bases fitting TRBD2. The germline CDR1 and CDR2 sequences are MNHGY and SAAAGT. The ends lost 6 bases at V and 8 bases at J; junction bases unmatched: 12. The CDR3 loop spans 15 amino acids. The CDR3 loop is CASRRLAWAFDEQFF. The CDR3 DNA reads TGTGCCAGCAGGCGACTAGCGTGGGCTTTCGATGAGCAGTTCTTC.

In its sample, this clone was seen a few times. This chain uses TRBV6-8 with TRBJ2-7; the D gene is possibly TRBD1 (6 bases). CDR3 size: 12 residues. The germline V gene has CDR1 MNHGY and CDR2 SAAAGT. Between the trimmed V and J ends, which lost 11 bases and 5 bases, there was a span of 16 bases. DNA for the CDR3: TGTGCCTCAAATGAACAGGGTCACGAGCAGTACTTC. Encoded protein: CASNEQGHEQYF.

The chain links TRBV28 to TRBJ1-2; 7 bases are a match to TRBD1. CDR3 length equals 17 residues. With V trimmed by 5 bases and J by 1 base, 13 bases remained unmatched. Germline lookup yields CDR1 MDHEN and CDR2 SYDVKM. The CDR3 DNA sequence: TGTGCCAGCAGTAACAGGGGTTCATTGGTGGATAACTATGGCTACACCTTC. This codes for CASSNRGSLVDNYGYTF.